Listed below are T cell receptor beta chains from one sample, sequenced in a study of beta chain features in type 1 diabetes. Method: immunoSEQ multiplex PCR; TCRdb's copy keeps in-frame clones and lacks some. There are a few hundred thousand clones in the sample; 30% occur only once, and 0.05% to 0.065% lies in the top ten. Sequenced sample: naive CD4+ T cells from blood. These receptors were taken from a man aged 18 to 30 in good health. The CDR3 runs from the conserved cysteine through the conserved F or W.

V gene	J gene	CDR3 protein
TRBV4-1	TRBJ2-1	CASSQGPTGGRYNEQFF
TRBV30	TRBJ2-5	CAWSEGQGAPETQYF
TRBV7-2	TRBJ2-2	CASSLSGVNTGELFF
TRBV4-3	TRBJ2-3	CASSRAGDDSDTQYF
TRBV5-4	TRBJ2-2	CASSPRHTGELFF
TRBV18	TRBJ2-7	CASSPTGQGWEQYF
TRBV30	TRBJ1-5	CAWSVRRDQPQHF
TRBV27	TRBJ2-3	CASAFGGGDTQYF
TRBV25-1	TRBJ2-1	CASRDRGAVYNEQFF
TRBV9	TRBJ2-1	CASSVDEREGNEQFF
TRBV9	TRBJ2-1	CASSVAPGPLGTEQFF
TRBV30	TRBJ2-7	CAGRTSGIAQYF
TRBV29-1	TRBJ2-5	CSVAGGYQETQYF
TRBV7-3	TRBJ2-1	CASSPRTGLAGSVEQFF
TRBV9	TRBJ2-5	CASSVGPGQGGETQYF
TRBV7-8	TRBJ2-7	CASSLAQGASYEQYF
TRBV2	TRBJ1-1	CASVGAVDTEAFF
TRBV14	TRBJ2-5	CASSPSSRAETQYF
TRBV6-5	TRBJ1-5	CASSYPKLPQHF
TRBV9	TRBJ2-3	CASSPDFADTQYF
TRBV29-1	TRBJ2-6	CSAAGSGANVLTF
TRBV29-1	TRBJ2-3	CSVVTPTSGRAPDTQYF
TRBV27	TRBJ2-7	CASSRLSQSSYEQYF
TRBV30	TRBJ1-1	CAWSGVSNTEAFF
TRBV4-2	TRBJ2-7	CASSQDSPDEQYF
TRBV30	TRBJ2-5	CAWSVLGAQETQYF
TRBV4-2	TRBJ1-2	CASSSGREGYTF
TRBV4-1	TRBJ2-7	CASSQGREIHEQYF
TRBV30	TRBJ2-2	CAWKELGELFF
TRBV27	TRBJ1-1	CASRRRWAQDTEAFF
TRBV11-3	TRBJ2-1	CASSSSAGGGGNEQFF
TRBV28	TRBJ1-4	CASSSGQGAPEKLFF
TRBV4-1	TRBJ2-5	CASSARQGAGETQYF
TRBV28	TRBJ1-2	CASSITRDGNYGYTF
TRBV7-9	TRBJ2-1	CASSLRVEGSYNEQFF
TRBV5-1	TRBJ2-1	CASSAGSPMGAGEQFF
TRBV6-1	TRBJ2-5	CASSSLADVGETQYF
TRBV15	TRBJ2-5	CATRNSPQRSIETQYF
TRBV30	TRBJ2-7	CAWTKGVSYEQYF
TRBV7-9	TRBJ2-7	CASSLVSNEQYF
TRBV4-3	TRBJ2-1	CASWYSGDNEQFF
TRBV30	TRBJ2-5	CAWTWDRGQETQYF
TRBV30	TRBJ1-4	CAWSLRTNEKLFF
TRBV7-9	TRBJ1-2	CASSSSGSLNYGYTF
TRBV11-2	TRBJ1-2	CASSPTWDINYGYTF
TRBV5-1	TRBJ2-1	CASSDPGASGMAEQFF
TRBV7-2	TRBJ1-2	CASSATVTTNYGYTF
TRBV4-3	TRBJ2-3	CASSQAWASSTDTQYF
TRBV10-2	TRBJ2-4	CASSIGEDIQYF
TRBV6-1	TRBJ2-5	CASSEASTGVGETQYF
TRBV6-5	TRBJ2-1	CASSYRGLTNNEQFF
TRBV9	TRBJ2-5	CASSISGSLQTQYF
TRBV7-3	TRBJ2-2	CASSSLGLPAGELFF
TRBV5-4	TRBJ2-1	CASSKSTSGSYNEQFF
TRBV5-4	TRBJ2-1	CASSLGLASRNEQFF